Sequencing of this T cell receptor (beta chain) was carried out in a study of cytomegalovirus exposure and HLA in healthy donors. The CDR3 is 14 residues long. Germline-derived CDR1 and CDR2 are SGHRS and YFSETQ. V shed 4 bases and J shed 0 bases, with 11 bases lying between them. PCR involved 60 Vbeta and 13 Jbeta primers. The protocol was immunoSEQ multiplex PCR, while the TCRdb copy is restricted to in-frame clones and leaves out a portion. The sample contains around 170,000 clones, roughly 84% of which appear only once. The V and J genes are TRBV5-1 and TRBJ2-7; D is possibly TRBD1 (5 bases). Sequencing was done on a sample of PBMCs. This TCR was recovered from a woman aged 50 to 60 in good health and CMV-seropositive. The CDR3: CASSPRTPSYEQYF. Here the CDR3 DNA reads TGCGCCAGCAGCCCGAGGACACCCTCCTACGAGCAGTACTTC.